The clone carrying this T cell receptor beta chain was picked up one time. Profiling relied on immunoSEQ multiplex PCR, and the TCRdb table lists in-frame clones only, not all of them. Among tens of thousands of clones, roughly 90% were seen once, and the ten largest hold roughly 6.1%. The data belong to a study of blood T cell repertoires in COVID-19. Whole-study context: Samples taken during acute and convalescent COVID-19 were collected in the United States, Italy and Spain.

Germline V gene sequence: CDR1 MNHEY, CDR2 SVGAGI. V gave up 4 bases and J gave up 2 bases; unmatched junction bases: 6. The CDR3 spans 15 residues. The specimen was peripheral blood. The rearrangement links TRBV6-5 to TRBJ2-3; 7 bases align to TRBD2. This TCR was recovered from a woman aged 45-59 years with acute or convalescent COVID-19. The CDR3: CASSSSGGYTDTQYF. DNA of the CDR3: TGTGCCAGCAGTTCCTCCGGGGGGTACACAGATACGCAGTATTTT.